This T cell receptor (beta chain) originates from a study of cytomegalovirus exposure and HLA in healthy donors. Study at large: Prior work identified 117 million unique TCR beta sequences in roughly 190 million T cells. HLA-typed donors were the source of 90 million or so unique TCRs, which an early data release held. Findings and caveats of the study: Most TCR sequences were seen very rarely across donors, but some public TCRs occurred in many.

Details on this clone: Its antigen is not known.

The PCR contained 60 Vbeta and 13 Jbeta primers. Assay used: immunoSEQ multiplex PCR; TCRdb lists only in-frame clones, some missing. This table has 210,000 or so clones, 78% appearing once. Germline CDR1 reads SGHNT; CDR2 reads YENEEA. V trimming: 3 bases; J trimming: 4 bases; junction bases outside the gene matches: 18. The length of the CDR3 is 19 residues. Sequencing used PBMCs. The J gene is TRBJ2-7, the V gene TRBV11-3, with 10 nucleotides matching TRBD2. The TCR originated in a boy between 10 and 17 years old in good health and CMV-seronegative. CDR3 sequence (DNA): TGTGCCAGCAGCTTTCATAAAAATGGACTAGCGGAGTCCTTTTACGAGCAGTACTTC. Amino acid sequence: CASSFHKNGLAESFYEQYF.